The rows below give T cell receptor beta chains drawn from one sample of a study of monozygotic twins with inflammatory bowel disease. TCRdb re-called the 5' RACE reads, yielding one record per CDR3 amino acid sequence without DNA. This repertoire includes 300,000 to 450,000 distinct CDR3 sequences. Sequences were obtained from blood. The receptors shown here come from a human donor with ulcerative colitis or Crohn's disease, or a healthy co-twin of an affected twin (not recorded which). Both conserved end residues are part of each CDR3.

v_gene	j_gene	CDR3aa
TRBV5-1	TRBJ1-1	CASSLGVPNTEAFF
TRBV10-2	TRBJ2-1	CASSGAVRGAPYNEQFF
TRBV2	TRBJ2-7	CASSSMDRGTYEQYF
TRBV11-1	TRBJ2-1	CASSLLAGVFGSYNEQFF
TRBV12-3/TRBV12-4	TRBJ2-2	CASSFTGQGNTGELFF
TRBV29-1	TRBJ2-5	CSVFTGIEETQYF
TRBV3-1	TRBJ2-5	CASSQEIAGEFTDGETQYF
TRBV4-3	TRBJ2-3	CASSPIGGAGADTQYF
TRBV29-1	TRBJ2-1	CSVEGAVLNEQFF
TRBV11-3	TRBJ2-1	CASSLRTAPGEQFF
TRBV5-1	TRBJ2-1	CASSLPGQGADNEQFF
TRBV4-2	TRBJ2-4	CASSQETTSGVGAKNIQYF
TRBV7-9	TRBJ2-2	CASSFGAGYTGELFF
TRBV4-3	TRBJ1-2	CASSRGQLGAYGYTF
TRBV13	TRBJ1-2	CASSPWGNGYTF
TRBV20-1	TRBJ2-7	CSARELLSYEQYF
TRBV28	TRBJ2-2	CATPRPGGAGGELFF